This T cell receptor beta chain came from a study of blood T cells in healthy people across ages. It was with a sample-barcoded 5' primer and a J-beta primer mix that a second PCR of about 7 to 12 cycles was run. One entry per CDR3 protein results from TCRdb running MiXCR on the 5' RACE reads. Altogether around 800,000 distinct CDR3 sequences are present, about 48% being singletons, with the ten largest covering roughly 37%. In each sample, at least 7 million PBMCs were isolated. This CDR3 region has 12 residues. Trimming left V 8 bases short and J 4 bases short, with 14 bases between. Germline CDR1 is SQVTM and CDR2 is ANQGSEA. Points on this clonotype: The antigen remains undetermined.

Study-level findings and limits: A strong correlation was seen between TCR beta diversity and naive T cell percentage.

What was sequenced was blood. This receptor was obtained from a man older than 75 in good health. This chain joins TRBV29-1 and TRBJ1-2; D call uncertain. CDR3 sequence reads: CSSFTVGYGYTF. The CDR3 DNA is TGCAGCTCGTTCACTGTAGGCTATGGCTACACCTTC.